This entry lists 30 T cell receptor beta chains sequenced from one sample in a study of cytomegalovirus exposure and HLA in healthy donors. The study ran its PCR with 60 Vbeta and 13 Jbeta primers. Here immunoSEQ multiplex PCR was the method, and the copy in TCRdb shows in-frame clones only, minus some. The table includes some 98,000 clones, about 80% detected once. The specimen was PBMCs. These TCRs come from a female donor in good health and CMV-seropositive.

This clone appeared a single time. The chain joins TRBV7-9 to TRBJ2-7, with TRBD1 matching 7 bases. V was clipped by 5 bases and J by 5 bases; unmatched bases: 9. The CDR3 sequence is 14 residues long. CDR1 and CDR2 (germline): SEHNR, FQNEAQ (reference sequence). This CDR3 is CASSQEQGYDEQYF. For the CDR3, the DNA is TGTGCCAGCAGCCAGGAACAGGGGTATGACGAGCAGTACTTC. The full variable domain, with the rest looked up from reference TRBV7-9 and TRBJ2-7, is DTGVSQNPRHKITKRGQNVTFRCDPISEHNRLYWYRQTLGQGPEFLTYFQNEAQLEKSRLLSDRFSAERPKGSFSTLEIQRTEQGDSAMYLCASSQEQGYDEQYFGPGTRLTVT.

This rearrangement joins TRBV27 to TRBJ2-2; TRBD1 agrees at 8 bases. This CDR3 spans 16 amino acids. Germline V lookup: CDR1 MNHEY, CDR2 SMNVEV (reference sequence). V was clipped by 3 bases and J by 2 bases; unmatched bases: 5. In DNA form, the CDR3 reads TGTGCCAGCAGTTTCTATGGGACAGGCAACACCGGGGAGCTGTTTTTT. Translated: CASSFYGTGNTGELFF.

V gene TRBV21-1 combines with J gene TRBJ2-2; no DNA check was done on the table's D call, TRBD1. TRBV21-1 represents a pseudogene. The CDR3 runs 15 residues. The CDR3 is CASSKARQRPGELFF. DNA for the CDR3: TGTGCCAGCAGCAAAGCCCGACAGCGTCCCGGGGAGCTGTTTTTT.

This clone was seen just once. V gene TRBV28 combines with J gene TRBJ2-7; 10 positions agree with TRBD2. The CDR3 runs to 14 residues. CDR1 MDHEN and CDR2 SYDVKM come from the germline V gene. The V segment lost 7 bases and the J segment 3 bases; nucleotides outside the gene matches: 6. The CDR3 DNA sequence: TGTGCCAGCATTGGGCTAGCGGGAGTCTACGAGCAGTACTTC. It codes for CASIGLAGVYEQYF.

The chain combines TRBV21-1 with TRBJ2-1; the table's D call, TRBD2, was not checked against the DNA. TRBV21-1 has pseudogene status. This CDR3 region has 16 residues. CDR3 nucleotide sequence: TGTGCCAGCAGCTATATAGCGGGGGCAACCTACAATGAGCAGTTCTTC. Its translation: CASSYIAGATYNEQFF.

The genes are TRBV2 and TRBJ2-7, with TRBD2 identical over 10 bases. Unmatched junction bases numbered 8, after V lost 4 bases and J lost 2 bases. The CDR3 runs 16 residues. Germline lookup yields CDR1 SNHLY and CDR2 FYNNEI. The CDR3 here is CASSGPLAGATYEQYF. In nucleotides, the CDR3 is TGTGCCAGCAGTGGGCCTCTAGCGGGGGCGACCTACGAGCAGTACTTC.

This sequence joins TRBV25-1 and TRBJ2-7, with 9 bases that match TRBD1. V lost 4 bases and J lost 5; bases outside the gene matches: 6. Germline-derived CDR1 and CDR2 are MGHDK and SYGVNS. This CDR3 comprises 14 residues. CDR3 DNA sequence: TGTGCCAGCAGTGTAGGACAGGGGTACGACGAGCAGTACTTC. Translation: CASSVGQGYDEQYF.

The rearrangement links TRBV19 to TRBJ2-1; 7 nucleotides align to TRBD1. The CDR3 contains 13 residues. Germline values: CDR1 LNHDA, CDR2 SQIVND (reference sequence). V dropped 4 bases and J dropped 6; count of bases not matched to a gene: 3. Here the CDR3 reads CASSTTGVNEQFF. For the CDR3, the DNA is TGTGCCAGTAGTACAACAGGGGTCAATGAGCAGTTCTTC.

A few counts support this clone. The chain recombines TRBV25-1 with TRBJ2-1; D is perhaps TRBD2 (5 bases). Germline V gene lookup returns CDR1 MGHDK and CDR2 SYGVNS. The CDR3 runs to 17 residues. Trimming took 1 base from V and 0 from J, leaving 13 bases between them. CDR3 nucleotides: TGTGCCAGCAGTGAATCTCGGACTCCGAGCTCCTACAATGAGCAGTTCTTC. As protein: CASSESRTPSSYNEQFF.

The V call is TRBV6-5, the J call TRBJ1-2; D uncertain. The CDR3 covers 13 residues. Per germline, CDR1 MNHEY and CDR2 SVGAGI. Trimming pared 5 bases from V and 3 bases from J, leaving 10 bases between. The CDR3, as DNA: TGTGCCAGCAGTCCAAATCCAGACTATGGCTACACCTTC. Amino acid sequence: CASSPNPDYGYTF.

This clone has more than one count but fewer than ten. The chain has TRBV5-1 and TRBJ2-2, with D perhaps TRBD1 (6 bases). Per germline, CDR1 SGHRS and CDR2 YFSETQ. Trimming removed 0 bases from V and 5 bases from J, with 8 bases in between. CDR3 length: 14 residues. CDR3 sequence (DNA): TGCGCCAGCAGCTTGGCCCAGGGGACCGGGGAGCTGTTTTTT. It translates to CASSLAQGTGELFF. Supplemented by reference TRBV5-1 and TRBJ2-2, the full variable domain reads KAGVTQTPRYLIKTRGQQVTLSCSPISGHRSVSWYQQTPGQGLQFLFEYFSETQRNKGNFPGRFSGRQFSNSRSEMNVSTLELGDSALYLCASSLAQGTGELFFGEGSRLTVL.

The chain recombines TRBV19 with TRBJ2-7; 8 nucleotides match TRBD1. This CDR3 contains 13 residues. The germline CDR1 and CDR2 sequences are LNHDA and SQIVND (reference sequence). Germline trimming cut 5 bases from V and 3 bases from J; bases unmatched to any gene: 3. CDR3 nucleotides: TGTGCCAGTAGTCTAGGACAGGGCTACGAGCAGTACTTC. Translating gives CASSLGQGYEQYF.

The chain carries TRBV18 and TRBJ2-5; 11 bases are a match to TRBD1. V was pared by 3 bases and J by 5 bases, with 5 bases of the junction left unmatched. Germline lookup yields CDR1 KGHSH and CDR2 LQKENI. CDR3 length: 15 residues. The CDR3 protein is CASSPSGDRGETQYF. CDR3 in DNA: TGTGCCAGCTCACCCTCCGGGGACAGGGGGGAGACCCAGTACTTC. The full variable domain, rest sourced from reference TRBV18 and TRBJ2-5, is NAGVMQNPRHLVRRRGQEARLRCSPMKGHSHVYWYRQLPEEGLKFMVYLQKENIIDESGMPKERFSAEFPKEGPSILRIQQVVRGDSAAYFCASSPSGDRGETQYFGPGTRLLVL.

This chain links TRBV23-1 with TRBJ1-2, with D possibly TRBD1 on 5 matching bases. TRBV23-1 is treated as an ORF (open reading frame) with a function not yet certain. Between the trimmed V and J ends, which lost 2 bases and 3 bases, there was a span of 7 bases. The CDR3 loop spans 13 amino acids. This CDR3 reads CASSQGGDYGYTF. The CDR3 region has the DNA TGCGCCAGCAGTCAAGGAGGGGACTATGGCTACACCTTC.

The rearrangement joins TRBV4-1 to TRBJ1-5; 7 bases match TRBD1. The CDR3 has 14 residues. V shed 4 bases, J shed 4 bases, and the junction held 4 bases outside the gene matches. Germline V gene data show CDR1 as MGHRA and CDR2 as YSYEKL. CDR3 in amino acids: CASSPGTANQPQHF. The DNA of the CDR3 is TGCGCCAGCAGCCCCGGGACAGCTAATCAGCCCCAGCATTTT.

The chain joins TRBV5-4 to TRBJ1-1, with 8 positions matching TRBD1. Germline V gene sequence: CDR1 SGHNT, CDR2 YYREEE (reference sequence). The CDR3 is 14 residues long. V lost 3 bases and J lost 4; bases outside the gene matches: 5. The DNA of the CDR3 is TGTGCCAGCAGCTCCGACAGGGGAGGCACTGAAGCTTTCTTT. It specifies CASSSDRGGTEAFF.

This chain joins TRBV5-1 and TRBJ1-1; 8 nucleotides match TRBD1. CDR3 length equals 19 residues. The V gene end was trimmed by 3 bases and the J gene end by 2 bases; junction bases not matched to a gene: 18. Germline CDR1 and CDR2: SGHRS and YFSETQ. CDR3 residues: CASSYLKGTGPYFNTEAFF. Here the CDR3 DNA reads TGCGCCAGCAGCTACCTAAAAGGGACAGGCCCCTACTTCAACACTGAAGCTTTCTTT.

The chain carries TRBV2 and TRBJ2-1; the match to TRBD1 covers 10 bases. The CDR3 loop spans 15 amino acids. CDR1 and CDR2 from the germline V gene are SNHLY and FYNNEI. The V and J ends lost 5 bases and 3 bases, in that order; junction bases with no gene match: 4. The CDR3: CASSLGQGIYNEQFF. CDR3 bases: TGTGCCAGCAGTTTGGGACAGGGGATCTACAATGAGCAGTTCTTC.

This chain links TRBV7-6 with TRBJ1-1, with 7 bases lining up with TRBD1. The V gene's germline CDR1 is SGHVS and CDR2 FNYEAQ. This CDR3 comprises 13 residues. Trimming cost V 5 bases and J 7 bases; bases outside gene matches: 7. The CDR3 nucleotides are TGTGCCAGCAGCCTCCGACAGGGTGTTGAAGCTTTCTTT. Protein product: CASSLRQGVEAFF.

The J gene is TRBJ2-1, the V gene TRBV11-2; TRBD2 aligns across 12 bases. The ends lost 7 bases at V and 4 bases at J; junction bases unmatched: 14. Looked up from germline, CDR1 is SGHAT and CDR2 is FQNNGV. CDR3 length: 18 amino acids. CDR3 sequence: CASNSGGTSGLLYNEQFF. The CDR3 bases are TGTGCCAGCAACTCCGGGGGGACTAGCGGGTTACTATACAATGAGCAGTTCTTC.

V gene TRBV28 combines with J gene TRBJ1-2; 10 positions agree with TRBD1. Per the germline V gene, CDR1 is MDHEN and CDR2 is SYDVKM. Losses at the gene ends were 5 bases for V and 4 bases for J; bases not matched to a gene: 1. The CDR3 has 13 residues. The CDR3 sequence: CASSRTGGYGYTF. Written as DNA, the CDR3 is TGTGCCAGCAGTCGGACAGGGGGCTATGGCTACACCTTC.

The chain joins TRBV7-9 to TRBJ2-1, with unresolved D. The V gene's germline CDR1 is SEHNR and CDR2 FQNEAQ (reference sequence). The CDR3 is 10 amino acids. V lost 3 bases and J lost 10, with 4 bases in between. Here the CDR3 reads CASSFQEQFF. The CDR3 coding sequence is TGTGCCAGCAGCTTCCAGGAGCAGTTCTTC.

The V call is TRBV29-1, the J call TRBJ2-2, with D hard to call. CDR1 is SQVTM and CDR2 is ANQGSEA in the germline V gene. V was pared by 6 bases and J by 0 bases, with 14 bases between. This CDR3 contains 15 residues. The DNA for the CDR3 is TGCAGCGTCTCACACCTCACCACGAACACCGGGGAGCTGTTTTTT. This codes for CSVSHLTTNTGELFF.

For the CDR3, the DNA is TGCGCCAGCAGCTTGCCTGGGGGGGTCTACACCGGGGAGCTGTTTTTT. It codes for CASSLPGGVYTGELFF. This sequence joins TRBV5-1 and TRBJ2-2; TRBD2 matches at 7 bases. Germline CDR1 and CDR2: SGHRS and YFSETQ. The V gene end was trimmed by 1 base and the J gene end by 3 bases; junction bases not matched to a gene: 6. CDR3 size: 16 residues.

This sequence joins TRBV13 and TRBJ2-1; D uncertain. Germline loops: CDR1 PRHDT, CDR2 FYEKMQ (reference sequence). V was trimmed by 5 bases and J by 5 bases, leaving 10 bases between them. The CDR3 extends over 13 amino acids. CDR3 sequence reads: CASSRALDNEQFF. The CDR3 DNA reads as TGTGCCAGCAGCCGTGCTTTAGACAATGAGCAGTTCTTC.

CDR3 DNA sequence: TGTGCCAGCAGCGTAGGTGGCAGAGCAGACTACGAGCAGTACTTC. Translation gives CASSVGGRADYEQYF. This chain links TRBV9 with TRBJ2-5; D not certain. The DNA end favors TRBJ2-7, so the J call may be wrong. Looked up from germline, CDR1 is SGDLS and CDR2 is YYNGEE. The CDR3 extends over 15 amino acids.

V and J are TRBV19 and TRBJ2-3; D possibly corresponds to TRBD2 (6 bases). The CDR3 has 15 amino acids. Germline-derived CDR1 and CDR2 are LNHDA and SQIVND (reference sequence). The germline V and J ends were trimmed by 1 base and 1 base, with 9 bases remaining between them. The CDR3 region has the DNA TGTGCCAGTAGTATAGCGGGAGCTGGCACAGATACGCAGTATTTT. Protein product: CASSIAGAGTDTQYF.

In the case of this clone: At one boundary the junction diverges from the germline segment, which might be a read error. The chain combines TRBV6-1 with TRBJ2-7; D is ambiguous. The CDR3 runs to 16 residues. CDR1 MNHNS and CDR2 SASEGT come from the germline V gene. CDR3 sequence reads: CACSEGVSFTSYEQYF. In nucleotides, the CDR3 is TGTGCCTGCAGTGAAGGAGTTAGCTTTACCTCCTACGAGCAGTACTTC.

The J gene is TRBJ1-3, the V gene TRBV5-1, with a weak D call TRBD1 (6 bases). The CDR3 runs 16 residues. The germline V gene has CDR1 SGHRS and CDR2 YFSETQ. The V end lost 0 bases, the J end lost 2 bases, and 12 bases lay between the germline ends. For the CDR3, the DNA is TGCGCCAGCAGCTTGGACCCAGGGGATGCTGGAAACACCATATATTTT. Protein: CASSLDPGDAGNTIYF.

V gene TRBV2 combines with J gene TRBJ1-1, with 7 bases fitting TRBD1. The germline V gene encodes CDR1 SNHLY and CDR2 FYNNEI. The trim removed 6 bases at V and 3 bases at J, leaving 7 bases unmatched. The CDR3 contains 14 residues. CDR3: CASSEQGRHTEAFF. The CDR3, as DNA: TGTGCCAGCAGCGAACAGGGGCGTCACACTGAAGCTTTCTTT.